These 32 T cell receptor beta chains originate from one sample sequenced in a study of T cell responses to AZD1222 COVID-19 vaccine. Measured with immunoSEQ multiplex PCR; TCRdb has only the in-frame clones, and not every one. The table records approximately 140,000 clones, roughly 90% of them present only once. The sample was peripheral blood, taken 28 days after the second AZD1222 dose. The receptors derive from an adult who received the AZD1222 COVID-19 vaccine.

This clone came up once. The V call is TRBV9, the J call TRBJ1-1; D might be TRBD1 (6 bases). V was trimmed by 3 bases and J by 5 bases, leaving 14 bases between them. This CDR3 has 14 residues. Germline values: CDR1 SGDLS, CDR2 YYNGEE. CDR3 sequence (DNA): TGTGCCAGCAGCGGAACAGGGACGTTGACTGAAGCTTTCTTT. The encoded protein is CASSGTGTLTEAFF.

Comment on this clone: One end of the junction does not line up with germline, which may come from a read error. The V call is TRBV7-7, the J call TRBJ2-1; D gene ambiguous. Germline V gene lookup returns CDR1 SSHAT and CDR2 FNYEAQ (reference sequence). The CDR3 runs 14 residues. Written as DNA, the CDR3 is TGTGCTAGCAGCTTAGACGGTACAGTCAATGAGCAGTTCTTC. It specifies CASSLDGTVNEQFF.

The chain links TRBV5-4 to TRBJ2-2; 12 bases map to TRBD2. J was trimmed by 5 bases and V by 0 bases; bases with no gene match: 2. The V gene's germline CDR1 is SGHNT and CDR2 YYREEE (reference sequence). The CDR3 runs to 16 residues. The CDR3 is CASSLASGGATGELFF. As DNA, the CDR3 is TGTGCCAGCAGCTTGGCTAGCGGGGGGGCGACCGGGGAGCTGTTTTTT.

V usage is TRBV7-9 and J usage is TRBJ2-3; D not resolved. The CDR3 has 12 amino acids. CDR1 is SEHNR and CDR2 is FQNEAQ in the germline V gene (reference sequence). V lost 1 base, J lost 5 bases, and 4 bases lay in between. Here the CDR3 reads CASSLVGDTQYF. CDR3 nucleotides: TGTGCCAGCAGCTTAGTGGGAGATACGCAGTATTTT.

The CDR3 DNA reads TGTGCCAGCAGTGGGGGGATCTCGGCCTATGGCTACACCTTC. Its protein is CASSGGISAYGYTF. V is TRBV28 and J is TRBJ1-2; D is perhaps TRBD1 (5 bases). Germline V gene data show CDR1 as MDHEN and CDR2 as SYDVKM. The CDR3 runs 14 residues. Trimming removed 5 bases from V and 4 bases from J, with 14 bases in between.

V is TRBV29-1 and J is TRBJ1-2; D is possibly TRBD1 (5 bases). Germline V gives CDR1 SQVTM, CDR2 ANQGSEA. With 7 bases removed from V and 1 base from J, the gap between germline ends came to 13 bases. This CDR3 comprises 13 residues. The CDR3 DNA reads TGCAGCGCTGGACAAGGGGTTAACTATGGCTACACCTTC. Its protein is CSAGQGVNYGYTF.

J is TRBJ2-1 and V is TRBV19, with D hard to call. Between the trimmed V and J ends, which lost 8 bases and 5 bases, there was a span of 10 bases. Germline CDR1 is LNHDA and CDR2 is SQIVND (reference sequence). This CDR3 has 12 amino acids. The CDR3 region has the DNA TGTGCCAGTGCCCTCCGGGACAATGAGCAGTTCTTC. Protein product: CASALRDNEQFF.

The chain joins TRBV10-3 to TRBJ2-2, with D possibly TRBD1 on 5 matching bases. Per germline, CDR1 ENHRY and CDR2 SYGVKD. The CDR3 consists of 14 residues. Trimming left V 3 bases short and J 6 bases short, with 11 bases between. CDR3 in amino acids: CAISERQGPGELFF. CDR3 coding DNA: TGTGCCATCAGTGAACGTCAGGGTCCCGGGGAGCTGTTTTTT.

CDR3 region: CASSPTMQGTGELFF. The CDR3 DNA reads TGTGCCAGCTCACCCACCATGCAGGGAACCGGGGAGCTGTTTTTT. V and J are TRBV18 and TRBJ2-2; a weak D match, TRBD1 (5 bases). The CDR3 totals 15 residues. Germline V gives CDR1 KGHSH, CDR2 LQKENI. Deletions cut 3 bases from V and 5 bases from J, with 13 bases between.

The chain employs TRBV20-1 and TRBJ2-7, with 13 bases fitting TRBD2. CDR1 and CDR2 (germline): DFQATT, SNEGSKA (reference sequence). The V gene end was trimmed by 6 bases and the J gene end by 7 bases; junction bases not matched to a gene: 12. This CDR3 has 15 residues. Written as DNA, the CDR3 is TGCAGTGCAAGTTTACTAGCGGGAGGGCCGGGAGAGCAGTACTTC. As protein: CSASLLAGGPGEQYF.

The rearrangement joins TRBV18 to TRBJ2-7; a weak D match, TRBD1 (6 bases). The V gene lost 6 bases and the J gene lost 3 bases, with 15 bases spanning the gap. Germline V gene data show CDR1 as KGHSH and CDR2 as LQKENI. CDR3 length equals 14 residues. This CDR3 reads CASSPKTGNYEQYV. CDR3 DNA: TGTGCCAGCTCCCCCAAGACAGGAAACTACGAGCAGTACGTC.

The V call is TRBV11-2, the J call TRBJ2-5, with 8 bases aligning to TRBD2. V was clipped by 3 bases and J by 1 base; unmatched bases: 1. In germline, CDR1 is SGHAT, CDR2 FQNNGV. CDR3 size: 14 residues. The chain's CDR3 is CASSLGLGQETQYF. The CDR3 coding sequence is TGTGCCAGCAGCTTGGGACTAGGCCAAGAGACCCAGTACTTC.

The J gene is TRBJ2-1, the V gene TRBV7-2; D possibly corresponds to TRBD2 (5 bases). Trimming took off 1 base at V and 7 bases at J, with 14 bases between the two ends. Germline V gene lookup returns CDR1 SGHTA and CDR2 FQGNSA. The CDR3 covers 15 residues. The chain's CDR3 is CASSLVGFEGNEQFF. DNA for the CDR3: TGTGCCAGCAGCTTAGTGGGCTTCGAGGGTAATGAGCAGTTCTTC.

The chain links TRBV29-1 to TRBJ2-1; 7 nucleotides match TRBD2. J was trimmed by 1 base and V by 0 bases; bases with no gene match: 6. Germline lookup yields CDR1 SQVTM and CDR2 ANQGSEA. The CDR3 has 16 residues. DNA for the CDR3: TGCAGCGTTGAAGACCCTCAGCGGGATTCCTACAATGAGCAGTTCTTC. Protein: CSVEDPQRDSYNEQFF.

The CDR3 sequence is CATSDLGKLFF. The CDR3 DNA reads TGTGCCACCAGTGATTTAGGAAAACTGTTTTTT. The rearrangement joins TRBV24-1 to TRBJ1-4; no clear D gene. The V end lost 1 base, the J end lost 10 bases, and 3 bases lay between the germline ends. This CDR3 comprises 11 residues. Germline V gives CDR1 KGHDR, CDR2 SFDVKD.

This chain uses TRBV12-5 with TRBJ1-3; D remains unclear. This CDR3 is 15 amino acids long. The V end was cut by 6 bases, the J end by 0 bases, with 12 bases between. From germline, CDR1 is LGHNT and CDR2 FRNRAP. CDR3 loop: CASGKDSNSGNTIYF. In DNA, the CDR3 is TGTGCTAGTGGCAAAGACTCAAACTCTGGAAACACCATATATTTT.

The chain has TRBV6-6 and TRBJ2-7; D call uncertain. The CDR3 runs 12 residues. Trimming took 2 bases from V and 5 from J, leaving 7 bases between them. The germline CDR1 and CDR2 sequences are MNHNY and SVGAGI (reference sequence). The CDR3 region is CASSYGSDEQYV. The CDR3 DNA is TGTGCCAGCAGTTACGGATCTGACGAGCAGTACGTC.

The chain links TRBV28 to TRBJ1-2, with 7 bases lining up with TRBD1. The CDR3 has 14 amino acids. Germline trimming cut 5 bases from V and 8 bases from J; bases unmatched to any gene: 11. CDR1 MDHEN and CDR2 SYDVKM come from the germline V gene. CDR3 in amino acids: CASSGDTGVLGYTF. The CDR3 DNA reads TGTGCCAGCAGTGGGGATACAGGGGTTTTGGGCTACACCTTC.

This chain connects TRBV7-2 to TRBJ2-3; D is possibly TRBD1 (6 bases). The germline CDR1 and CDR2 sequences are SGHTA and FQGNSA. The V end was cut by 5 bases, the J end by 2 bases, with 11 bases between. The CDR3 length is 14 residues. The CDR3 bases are TGTGCCAGCAGCACTGACAGGAACACAGATACGCAGTATTTT. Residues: CASSTDRNTDTQYF.

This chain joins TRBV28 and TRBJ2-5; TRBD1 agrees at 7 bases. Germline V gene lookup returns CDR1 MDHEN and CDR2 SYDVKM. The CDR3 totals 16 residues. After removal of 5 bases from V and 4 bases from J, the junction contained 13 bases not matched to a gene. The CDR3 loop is CASSPRTGHRGETQYF. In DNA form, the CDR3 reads TGTGCCAGCAGTCCGAGGACAGGCCACAGGGGAGAGACCCAGTACTTC.

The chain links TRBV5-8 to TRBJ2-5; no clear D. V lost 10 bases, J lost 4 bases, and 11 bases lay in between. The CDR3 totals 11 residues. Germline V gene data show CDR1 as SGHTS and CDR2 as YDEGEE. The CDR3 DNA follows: TGTGCCGGTGGGAATGCAGAGACCCAGTACTTC. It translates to CAGGNAETQYF.

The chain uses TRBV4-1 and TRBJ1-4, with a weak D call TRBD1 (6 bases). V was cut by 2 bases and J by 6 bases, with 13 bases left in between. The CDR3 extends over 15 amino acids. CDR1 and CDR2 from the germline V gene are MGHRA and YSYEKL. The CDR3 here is CASSQITGQYEKLFF. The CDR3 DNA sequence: TGCGCCAGCAGCCAAATCACAGGGCAGTATGAAAAACTGTTTTTT.

DNA of the CDR3: TGTGCCAGCAGTGAAATCTCGAACACCGGGGAGCTGTTTTTT. It codes for CASSEISNTGELFF. The chain employs TRBV2 and TRBJ2-2; D is unresolved. Germline-derived CDR1 and CDR2 are SNHLY and FYNNEI. The CDR3 is 14 residues long. Trimming cost V 2 bases and J 0 bases, with 4 bases left between them. The whole variable domain, remainder taken from reference TRBV2 and TRBJ2-2, is EPEVTQTPSHQVTQMGQEVILRCVPISNHLYFYWYRQILGQKVEFLVSFYNNEISEKSEIFDDQFSVERPDGSNFTLKIRSTKLEDSAMYFCASSEISNTGELFFGEGSRLTVL.

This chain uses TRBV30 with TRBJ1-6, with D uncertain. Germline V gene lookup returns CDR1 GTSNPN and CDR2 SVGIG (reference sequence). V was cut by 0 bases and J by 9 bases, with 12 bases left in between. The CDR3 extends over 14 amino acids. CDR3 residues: CAWSVFGMGSPLHF. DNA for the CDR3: TGTGCCTGGAGTGTATTCGGTATGGGTTCACCCCTCCACTTT.

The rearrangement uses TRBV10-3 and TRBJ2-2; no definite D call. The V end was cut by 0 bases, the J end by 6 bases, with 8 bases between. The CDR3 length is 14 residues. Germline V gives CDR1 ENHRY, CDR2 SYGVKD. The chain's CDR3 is CAISESRDAGELFF. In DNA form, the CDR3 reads TGTGCCATCAGTGAGTCGAGAGACGCCGGGGAGCTGTTTTTT.

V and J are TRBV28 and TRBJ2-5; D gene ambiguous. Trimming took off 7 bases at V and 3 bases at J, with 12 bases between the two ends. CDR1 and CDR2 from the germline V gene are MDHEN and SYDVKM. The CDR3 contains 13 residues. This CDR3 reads CASIGVDEETQYF. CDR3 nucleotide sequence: TGTGCCAGCATAGGAGTGGACGAAGAGACCCAGTACTTC.

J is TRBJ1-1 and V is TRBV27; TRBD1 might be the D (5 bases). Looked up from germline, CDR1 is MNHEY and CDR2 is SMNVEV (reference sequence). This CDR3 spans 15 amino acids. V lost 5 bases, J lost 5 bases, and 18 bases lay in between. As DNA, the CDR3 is TGTGCCAGCAGTCCCCTGGTCGTGGGGCAGACTGAAGCTTTCTTT. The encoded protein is CASSPLVVGQTEAFF.

DNA of the CDR3: TGTGCCAGCAGTTTGGGGGCTAGCGGCCCTATGGGGGAGCAGTACTTC. Protein: CASSLGASGPMGEQYF. The chain recombines TRBV27 with TRBJ2-7, with D possibly TRBD2 on 7 matching bases. V was pared by 3 bases and J by 7 bases, with 22 bases between. The CDR3 runs to 16 residues. Germline CDR1 MNHEY, CDR2 SMNVEV (reference sequence).

CDR3 region: CASSSRLVTYNEQFF. The CDR3 DNA is TGTGCCAGCAGCTCCCGACTAGTCACCTACAATGAGCAGTTCTTC. The chain is built from TRBV28 and TRBJ2-1; tentatively, D is TRBD2 (6 bases). Trimming pared 6 bases from V and 2 bases from J, leaving 14 bases between. Germline V gene data show CDR1 as MDHEN and CDR2 as SYDVKM. The CDR3 covers 15 residues. Using reference TRBV28 and TRBJ2-1 for the parts outside the CDR3, the full variable domain is DVKVTQSSRYLVKRTGEKVFLECVQDMDHENMFWYRQDPGLGLRLIYFSYDVKMKEKGDIPEGYSVSREKKERFSLILESASTNQTSMYLCASSSRLVTYNEQFFGPGTRLTVL.

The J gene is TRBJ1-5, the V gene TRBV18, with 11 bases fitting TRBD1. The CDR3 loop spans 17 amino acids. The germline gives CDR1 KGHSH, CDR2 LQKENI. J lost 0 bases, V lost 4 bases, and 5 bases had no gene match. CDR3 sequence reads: CASSRTGGAGSNQPQHF. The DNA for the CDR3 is TGTGCCAGCTCACGGACAGGGGGCGCCGGTAGCAATCAGCCCCAGCATTTT.

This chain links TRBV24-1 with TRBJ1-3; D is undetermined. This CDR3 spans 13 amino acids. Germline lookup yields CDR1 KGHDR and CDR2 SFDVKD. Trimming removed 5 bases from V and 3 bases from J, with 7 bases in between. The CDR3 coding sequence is TGTGCCACCAGTGCCTCGGTTGGAAACACCATATATTTT. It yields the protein CATSASVGNTIYF.

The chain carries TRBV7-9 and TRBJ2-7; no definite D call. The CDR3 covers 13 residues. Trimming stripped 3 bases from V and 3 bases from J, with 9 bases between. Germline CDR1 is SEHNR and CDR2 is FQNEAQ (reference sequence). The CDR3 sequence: CASSFFTHYEQYF. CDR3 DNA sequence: TGTGCCAGCAGCTTTTTTACTCACTACGAGCAGTACTTC. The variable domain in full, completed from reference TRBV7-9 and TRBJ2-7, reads DTGVSQNPRHKITKRGQNVTFRCDPISEHNRLYWYRQTLGQGPEFLTYFQNEAQLEKSRLLSDRFSAERPKGSFSTLEIQRTEQGDSAMYLCASSFFTHYEQYFGPGTRLTVT.